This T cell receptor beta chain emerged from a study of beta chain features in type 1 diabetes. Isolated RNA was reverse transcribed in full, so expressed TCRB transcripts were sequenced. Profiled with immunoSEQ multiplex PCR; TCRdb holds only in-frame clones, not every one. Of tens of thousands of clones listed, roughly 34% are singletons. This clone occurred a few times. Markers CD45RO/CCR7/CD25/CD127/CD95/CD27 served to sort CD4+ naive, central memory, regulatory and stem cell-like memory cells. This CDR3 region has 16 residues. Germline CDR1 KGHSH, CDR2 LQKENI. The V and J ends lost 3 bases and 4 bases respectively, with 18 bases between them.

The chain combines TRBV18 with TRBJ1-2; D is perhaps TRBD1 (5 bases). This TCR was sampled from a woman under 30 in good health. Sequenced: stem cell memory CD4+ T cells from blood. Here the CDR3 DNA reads TGTGCCAGCTCACCCTGGGCAGGGATCGGCGGCTATGGCTACACCTTC. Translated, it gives CASSPWAGIGGYGYTF. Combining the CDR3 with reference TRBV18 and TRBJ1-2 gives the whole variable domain NAGVMQNPRHLVRRRGQEARLRCSPMKGHSHVYWYRQLPEEGLKFMVYLQKENIIDESGMPKERFSAEFPKEGPSILRIQQVVRGDSAAYFCASSPWAGIGGYGYTFGSGTRLTVV.